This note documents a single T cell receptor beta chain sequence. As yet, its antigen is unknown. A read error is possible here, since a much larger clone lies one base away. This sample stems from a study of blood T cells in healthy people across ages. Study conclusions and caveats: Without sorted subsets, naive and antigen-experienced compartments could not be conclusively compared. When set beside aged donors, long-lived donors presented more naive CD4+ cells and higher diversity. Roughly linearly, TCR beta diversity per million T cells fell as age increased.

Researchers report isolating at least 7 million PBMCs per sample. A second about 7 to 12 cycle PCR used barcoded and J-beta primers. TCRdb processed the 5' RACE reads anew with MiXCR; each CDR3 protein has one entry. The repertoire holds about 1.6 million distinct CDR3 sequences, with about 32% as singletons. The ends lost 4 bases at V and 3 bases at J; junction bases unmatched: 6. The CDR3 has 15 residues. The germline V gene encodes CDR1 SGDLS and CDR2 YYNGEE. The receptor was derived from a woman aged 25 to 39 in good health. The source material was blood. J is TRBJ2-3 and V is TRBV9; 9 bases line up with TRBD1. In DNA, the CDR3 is TGTGCCAGCAGCCCCCGGGACAGGGAGACAGATACGCAGTATTTT. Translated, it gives CASSPRDRETDTQYF.